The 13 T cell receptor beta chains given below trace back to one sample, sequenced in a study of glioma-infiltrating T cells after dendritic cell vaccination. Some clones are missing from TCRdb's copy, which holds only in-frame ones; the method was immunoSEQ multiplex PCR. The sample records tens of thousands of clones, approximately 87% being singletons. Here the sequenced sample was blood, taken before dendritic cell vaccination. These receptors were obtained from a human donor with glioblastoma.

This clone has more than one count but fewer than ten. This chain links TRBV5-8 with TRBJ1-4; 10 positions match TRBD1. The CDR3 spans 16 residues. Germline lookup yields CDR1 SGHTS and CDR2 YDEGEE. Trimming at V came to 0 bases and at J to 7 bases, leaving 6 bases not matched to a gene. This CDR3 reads CASSLGDRTGGEKLFF. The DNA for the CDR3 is TGTGCCAGCAGCTTGGGCGATAGGACAGGGGGTGAAAAACTGTTTTTT.

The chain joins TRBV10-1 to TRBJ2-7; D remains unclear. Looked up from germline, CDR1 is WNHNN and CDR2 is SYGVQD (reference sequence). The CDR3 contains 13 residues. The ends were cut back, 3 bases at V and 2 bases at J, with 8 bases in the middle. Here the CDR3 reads CASSEERTYEQYF. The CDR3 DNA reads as TGCGCCAGCAGTGAAGAGAGGACCTACGAGCAGTACTTC.

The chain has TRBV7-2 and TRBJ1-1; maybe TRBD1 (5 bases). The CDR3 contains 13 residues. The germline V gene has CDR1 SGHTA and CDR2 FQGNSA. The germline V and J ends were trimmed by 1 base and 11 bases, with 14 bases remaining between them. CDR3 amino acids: CASSLVQALRAFF. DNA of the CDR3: TGTGCCAGCAGCTTAGTACAGGCACTAAGGGCTTTCTTT.

This chain's CDR3 is CASRLGLTPDSKNIQYF. CDR3 coding DNA: TGTGCAAGTCGCTTAGGACTCACACCGGACAGCAAAAACATTCAGTACTTC. The V and J genes are TRBV12-2 and TRBJ2-4; TRBD1 was called by the table and not checked on the DNA. TRBV12-2 is an annotated pseudogene. The CDR3 loop spans 17 amino acids.

The DNA of the CDR3 is TGTGCCATCAGTGAGTCCAGGGGTGGCTCCTACAATGAGCAGTTCTTC. Its translation is CAISESRGGSYNEQFF. The V gene is TRBV10-3, the J gene TRBJ2-1; weak D call: TRBD1 (6 bases). V lost 0 bases, J lost 0 bases, and 9 bases lay in between. The CDR3 has 16 residues. Germline V lookup: CDR1 ENHRY, CDR2 SYGVKD.

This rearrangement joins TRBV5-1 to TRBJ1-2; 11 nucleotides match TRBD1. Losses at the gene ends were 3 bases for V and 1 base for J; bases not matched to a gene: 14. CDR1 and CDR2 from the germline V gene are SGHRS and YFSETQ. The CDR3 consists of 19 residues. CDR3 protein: CASSWSSGQGAKGNYGYTF. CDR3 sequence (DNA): TGCGCCAGCAGCTGGTCCTCCGGACAGGGGGCCAAGGGTAACTATGGCTACACCTTC.

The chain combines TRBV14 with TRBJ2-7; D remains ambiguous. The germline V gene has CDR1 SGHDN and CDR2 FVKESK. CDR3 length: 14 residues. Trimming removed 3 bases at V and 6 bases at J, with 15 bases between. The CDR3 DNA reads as TGTGCCAGCAGCCAGAGATTAGACGGCGGCGAGCAGTACTTC. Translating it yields CASSQRLDGGEQYF.

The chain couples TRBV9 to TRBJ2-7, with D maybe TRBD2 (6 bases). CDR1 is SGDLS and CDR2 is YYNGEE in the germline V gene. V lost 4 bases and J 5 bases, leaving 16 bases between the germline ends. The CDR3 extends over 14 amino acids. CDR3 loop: CASSSGLLPNEQYF. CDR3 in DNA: TGTGCCAGCAGCTCGGGACTCCTGCCCAACGAGCAGTACTTC.

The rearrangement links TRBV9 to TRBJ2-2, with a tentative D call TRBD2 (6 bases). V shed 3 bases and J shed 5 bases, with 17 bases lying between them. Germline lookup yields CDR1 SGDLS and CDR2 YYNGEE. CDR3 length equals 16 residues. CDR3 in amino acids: CASSASGTAGTGELFF. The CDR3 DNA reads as TGTGCCAGCAGCGCCTCAGGGACTGCGGGGACCGGGGAGCTGTTTTTT. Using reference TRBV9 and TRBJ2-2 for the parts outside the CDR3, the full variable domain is DSGVTQTPKHLITATGQRVTLRCSPRSGDLSVYWYQQSLDQGLQFLIQYYNGEERAKGNILERFSAQQFPDLHSELNLSSLELGDSALYFCASSASGTAGTGELFFGEGSRLTVL.

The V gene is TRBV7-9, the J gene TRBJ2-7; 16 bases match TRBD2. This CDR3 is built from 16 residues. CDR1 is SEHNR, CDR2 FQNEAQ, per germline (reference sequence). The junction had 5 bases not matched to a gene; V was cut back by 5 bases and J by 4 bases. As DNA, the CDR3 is TGTGCCAGCAGCAAGGGACTAGCGGGAGGGACGTACGAGCAGTACTTC. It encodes CASSKGLAGGTYEQYF.

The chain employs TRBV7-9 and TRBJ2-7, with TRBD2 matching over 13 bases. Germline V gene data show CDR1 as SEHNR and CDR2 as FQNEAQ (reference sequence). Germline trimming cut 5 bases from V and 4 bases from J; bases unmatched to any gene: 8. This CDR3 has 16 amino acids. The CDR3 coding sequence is TGTGCCAGCAGCCTAAGACTAGCGGGGGGCGAGTACGAGCAGTACTTC. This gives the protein CASSLRLAGGEYEQYF. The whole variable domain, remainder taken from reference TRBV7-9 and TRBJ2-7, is DTGVSQNPRHKITKRGQNVTFRCDPISEHNRLYWYRQTLGQGPEFLTYFQNEAQLEKSRLLSDRFSAERPKGSFSTLEIQRTEQGDSAMYLCASSLRLAGGEYEQYFGPGTRLTVT.

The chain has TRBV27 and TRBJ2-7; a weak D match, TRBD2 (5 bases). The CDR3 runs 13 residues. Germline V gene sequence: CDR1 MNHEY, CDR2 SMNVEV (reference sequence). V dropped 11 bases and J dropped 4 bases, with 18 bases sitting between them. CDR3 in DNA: TGTGCCGTCGCCCGGTCTGGGGAGTACGAGCAGTACTTC. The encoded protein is CAVARSGEYEQYF.

Written as DNA, the CDR3 is TGTGCCAGCAGCTCCCTCCTTGACGAGCAGTACTTC. This gives the protein CASSSLLDEQYF. V is TRBV7-8 and J is TRBJ2-7; D is unresolved. V lost 4 bases and J lost 5, with 9 bases in between. The CDR3 totals 12 residues. Per germline, CDR1 SGHVS and CDR2 FQNEAQ.